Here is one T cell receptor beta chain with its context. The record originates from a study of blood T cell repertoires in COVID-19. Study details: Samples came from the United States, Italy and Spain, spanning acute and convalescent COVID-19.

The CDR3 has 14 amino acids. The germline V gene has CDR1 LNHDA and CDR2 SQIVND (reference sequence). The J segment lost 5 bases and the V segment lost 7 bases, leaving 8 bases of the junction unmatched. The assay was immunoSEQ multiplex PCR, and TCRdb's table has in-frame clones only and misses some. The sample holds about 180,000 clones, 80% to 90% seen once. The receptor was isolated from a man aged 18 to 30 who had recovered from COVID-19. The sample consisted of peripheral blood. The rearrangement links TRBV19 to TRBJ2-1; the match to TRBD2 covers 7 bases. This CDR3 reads CASMMTSRNNEQFF. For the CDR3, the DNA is TGTGCCAGTATGATGACTAGCAGGAACAATGAGCAGTTCTTC.